This record concerns one TCR beta chain sequence. The target antigen is unknown. The primer mix had 60 Vbeta and 13 Jbeta primers. Authors' data handling: Later reanalysis found about 78 million unique TCR beta chains, 10 million to 14 million of them shared. Sequencing was performed with immunoSEQ multiplex PCR; in TCRdb, only in-frame clones are kept and a portion is missing. V, J and clone size reflect that table, while D and trimming were determined from the DNA. The data contain approximately 87,000 clones, 81% of them singletons. The data were obtained in a study of cytomegalovirus exposure and HLA in healthy donors. Study-level results: Most TCR sequences proved rare, with some public TCRs found in many donors. Through in vitro validation, three CMV-associated chains were shown to be specific for CMV antigens. Some highly shared sequence variants likely arose as a pipeline artifact.

There are 20 residues in the CDR3. In germline, CDR1 is PRHDT, CDR2 FYEKMQ (reference sequence). Trimming took 5 bases from V and 0 from J; bases not matched to a gene: 15. This chain joins TRBV13 and TRBJ2-1; 11 bases align to TRBD1. Sequenced sample: PBMCs. The source of this sequence is a woman aged 65 to 85 in good health and CMV-seropositive. In DNA, the CDR3 is TGTGCCAGCAGCCAGGCCGGGACAGGGGGGAGGATTAGCTCCTACAATGAGCAGTTCTTC. Residues: CASSQAGTGGRISSYNEQFF.